This TCR beta chain was retrieved from a study of blood T cell repertoires in COVID-19 (dated by TCRdb to the early 2020s). Study-level background: Samples covering the acute and convalescent phases of COVID-19 were provided by collaborators in the United States, Italy and Spain. The samples were drawn from the first 160 participants of the ongoing ImmuneRACE study and from over 950 subjects provided by 6 global collaborators. The material from the prospective study consisted of cDNA or gDNA derived from T cells, B-cell-depleted T cells, or PBMCs. Deeply sampled blood TCRbeta repertoires from subjects exposed to, actively infected with, or recovered from COVID-19 were included in the dataset. HLA class I and class II types, where available, came from metadata supplied by the sample provider rather than from assay-based typing. The repertoires were released in a freely available public database meant as a resource for research on the immune response to SARS-CoV-2. The sample metadata nearly always contained a de-identified subject ID, COVID-19 status, age in years and sex. Study-wide conclusions, independent of this receptor: The amount of clinical and demographic metadata varied by source and participant and was provided uncurated.

Whole blood was collected in K2EDTA tubes by collaborating institutions according to the institutions' own protocols. For TCRbeta analysis, collaborator samples were shipped as frozen whole blood, as isolated PBMCs, or as DNA extracted from either sample type. CDR1 is given as SGHKS and CDR2 as YYEKEE, both from the germline V gene (reference sequence). V is cut by 0 bases and J by 7 bases, and the space between the germline ends is 12 bases. The CDR3 covers 14 residues, taking in both the cysteine and the phenylalanine. Here the CDR3 DNA is all that survives: 42 bases in frame from base 1. This clone was detected a few times. The specificity of this receptor is unknown. Base qualities are not provided; no much larger clone lies one nucleotide away. TCRbeta CDR3 regions were amplified from genomic DNA by means of the immunoSEQ Assay, a bias-controlled multiplex PCR. The authors' analysis ran thus. Nucleated cell counts per sample were estimated from amplification of reference gene primers within the assay. To quantify the absolute abundance of each unique TCRbeta CDR3 rearrangement, sequence reads were collapsed and filtered. Productive Simpson clonality was computed per sample as the square root of Simpson's diversity index over productive rearrangements. The table comes from immuneACCESS by way of TCRdb, which keeps in-frame sequences with V and J called. Part of the clones is missing from these tables; in studies checked, under half for an unresolved V gene and the rest for unknown reasons. That table furnishes V, J and clone size, whereas the DNA furnished D and trimming. This sample holds over 300,000 clones; 65% to 85% were observed only once. The ten largest clones take up 1% to 1.5% of the sample.

Rearrangement joined TRBV5-5 to TRBJ2-3; the D gene is unclear. The TCR originated in a woman between 50 and 59 years old with acute or convalescent COVID-19. Source material: peripheral blood. The DNA sequence is as follows: TGTGCCAGCAGCTTGGAACGCGCTTCGCATACGCAGTATTTT. This codes for CASSLERASHTQYF.